The 28 T cell receptor beta chains presented below share a single source sample, sequenced in a study of blood T cells in healthy people across ages. With a J-beta primer mix and a sample-barcoded 5' primer, a second PCR ran 7 to 11 cycles. TCRdb reprocessed the 5' RACE reads with MiXCR, giving one entry per CDR3 protein. Of 500,000 to 600,000 distinct CDR3 sequences listed, 25% to 30% are singletons. Sequencing input: blood. The origin of the receptors is a woman aged 70-85 years in good health.

This clonotype has just a few counts. The chain has TRBV6-5 and TRBJ1-2; maybe TRBD1 (5 bases). V lost 0 bases and J lost 8, with 16 bases in between. The CDR3 totals 15 residues. Germline V gene data show CDR1 as MNHEY and CDR2 as SVGAGI. The CDR3 is CASSYSSLTAGGYTF. CDR3 DNA: TGTGCCAGCAGTTACTCGAGTTTGACAGCCGGAGGCTACACCTTC.

The rearrangement links TRBV24-1 to TRBJ2-7; D is unclear. The ends were cut back, 8 bases at V and 6 bases at J, with 10 bases in the middle. The CDR3 totals 11 residues. Germline V gene sequence: CDR1 KGHDR, CDR2 SFDVKD. CDR3 nucleotides: TGTGCCACCAATGGTCCGCGCGAGCAGTACTTC. Translation: CATNGPREQYF.

The genes are TRBV29-1 and TRBJ2-5, with D uncertain. Between the trimmed V and J ends, which lost 1 base and 1 base, there was a span of 13 bases. Germline V gene sequence: CDR1 SQVTM, CDR2 ANQGSEA. There are 15 residues in the CDR3. CDR3 nucleotides: TGCAGCGTTGAAGGCCAGAGATCCTCCCAAGAGACCCAGTACTTC. Encoded protein: CSVEGQRSSQETQYF. Supplemented by reference TRBV29-1 and TRBJ2-5, the full variable domain reads SAVISQKPSRDICQRGTSLTIQCQVDSQVTMMFWYRQQPGQSLTLIATANQGSEATYESGFVIDKFPISRPNLTFSTLTVSNMSPEDSSIYLCSVEGQRSSQETQYFGPGTRLLVL.

The rearrangement joins TRBV4-3 to TRBJ1-6; 8 bases fit TRBD1. The CDR3 covers 13 residues. Germline V gene lookup returns CDR1 LGHNA and CDR2 YSLEER. V dropped 4 bases and J dropped 9; count of bases not matched to a gene: 2. CDR3 sequence: CASSRTGSSPLHF. In nucleotides, the CDR3 is TGCGCCAGCAGCCGGACAGGGTCTTCACCCCTCCACTTT.

J is TRBJ2-2 and V is TRBV4-2, with D maybe TRBD2 (7 bases). Trimming pared 2 bases from V and 5 bases from J, leaving 18 bases between. This CDR3 has 17 residues. Per the germline V gene, CDR1 is LGHNA and CDR2 is YNFKEQ. CDR3 region: CASSQQLAGARTGELFF. The CDR3 DNA sequence: TGTGCCAGCAGCCAACAGCTGGCGGGGGCCAGGACCGGGGAGCTGTTTTTT.

The V gene is TRBV6-2 or TRBV6-3, the J gene TRBJ1-2; D unresolved. This CDR3 contains 14 residues. V dropped 1 base and J dropped 4 bases, with 10 bases sitting between them. Germline CDR1 and CDR2: MNHEY and SVGEGT. CDR3 residues: CASSYLLLIYGYTF. DNA of the CDR3: TGTGCCAGCAGTTACTTACTCCTGATCTATGGCTACACCTTC.

At least ten counts were recorded for this clonotype. V usage is TRBV11-1 and J usage is TRBJ2-5; 12 bases are shared with TRBD1. CDR3 length equals 15 residues. Germline CDR1 reads SGHAT; CDR2 reads FQDESV (reference sequence). The trim removed 4 bases at V and 6 bases at J, leaving 6 bases unmatched. The chain's CDR3 is CASSSAGTGGKTQYF. CDR3 nucleotide sequence: TGTGCCAGCAGCTCCGCAGGGACAGGGGGCAAGACCCAGTACTTC.

This clonotype was observed a few times. The gene calls are TRBV2 and TRBJ2-2; TRBD1 might be the D (5 bases). Germline V gene sequence: CDR1 SNHLY, CDR2 FYNNEI. CDR3 length: 17 residues. V shed 3 bases and J shed 1 base, with 15 bases lying between them. The DNA of the CDR3 is TGTGCCAGCAGTGATATGGGGCGCATCCTGAACACCGGGGAGCTGTTTTTT. It encodes CASSDMGRILNTGELFF.

This clonotype was seen a few times. CDR3 DNA sequence: TGTGCCAGCAGAGAACGGGGACTAGCGGGGGGGCAAGAGACCCAGTACTTC. Its translation is CASRERGLAGGQETQYF. V and J are TRBV6-1 and TRBJ2-5; TRBD2 agrees at 16 bases. The V gene's germline CDR1 is MNHNS and CDR2 SASEGT. Losses at the gene ends were 6 bases for V and 2 bases for J; bases not matched to a gene: 6. The CDR3 contains 17 residues.

This clonotype was seen a few times. The chain's CDR3 is CATSRSRTGYEQYF. CDR3 DNA: TGTGCCACCAGCAGATCGAGGACAGGCTACGAGCAGTACTTC. V and J are TRBV15 and TRBJ2-7, with 7 bases identical to TRBD1. This CDR3 is built from 14 residues. CDR1 and CDR2 from the germline V gene are LNHNV and YYDKDF (reference sequence). V was clipped by 2 bases and J by 3 bases; unmatched bases: 4.

In regard to this clonotype: An end of the junction differs from the germline gene, which may be a read error. This chain links TRBV11-3 with TRBJ1-1; the D gene is possibly TRBD1 (6 bases). Germline loops: CDR1 SGHNT, CDR2 YENEEA. CDR3 length equals 15 residues. The CDR3 nucleotides are TGTGCCAGCAGCTTAATGGGGGCAGGGTACACTGAAGCTTCCTTT. Protein sequence: CASSLMGAGYTEASF.

This clonotype occurred a few times. The chain joins TRBV7-2 to TRBJ2-3, with a tentative D call TRBD2 (6 bases). CDR3 length: 15 residues. The germline V and J ends were trimmed by 5 bases and 6 bases, with 18 bases remaining between them. Germline-derived CDR1 and CDR2 are SGHTA and FQGNSA. The CDR3 nucleotides are TGTGCCAGCAGCAGAACGACCCTCGGGGGTGATACGCAGTATTTT. Its translation: CASSRTTLGGDTQYF.

The table lists this clonotype with a few counts. Sequence at one end of the junction differs from germline and may be a read error. The chain joins TRBV11-2 to TRBJ2-4, with D perhaps TRBD2 (6 bases). The length of the CDR3 is 16 residues. Germline CDR1 SGHAT, CDR2 FQNNGV. In DNA form, the CDR3 reads TGTGCCAACAGCTTATCCCCACGCGGGCGGGGAGGCATTCAGTACTTC. Protein sequence: CANSLSPRGRGGIQYF.

The chain is built from TRBV7-9 and TRBJ2-1; 9 bases fit TRBD1. The germline gives CDR1 SEHNR, CDR2 FQNEAQ (reference sequence). Trimming took 4 bases from V and 1 from J; bases not matched to a gene: 5. The CDR3 runs 16 residues. CDR3 bases: TGTGCCAGCAGCTCGCCGGGACAGGGATCCTACAATGAGCAGTTCTTC. Protein sequence: CASSSPGQGSYNEQFF.

The rearrangement uses TRBV21-1 and TRBJ2-5. TRBV21-1 is given as a pseudogene. This CDR3 comprises 16 residues. This CDR3 reads CASSKGAFAEPETQYF. In DNA, the CDR3 is TGTGCCAGCAGCAAAGGGGCCTTTGCCGAACCCGAGACCCAGTACTTC.

This clonotype was detected a few times. The chain employs TRBV7-9 and TRBJ1-1; D not certain. Germline CDR1 and CDR2: SEHNR and FQNEAQ (reference sequence). CDR3 length: 11 residues. Between the trimmed V and J ends, which lost 4 bases and 10 bases, there was a span of 10 bases. The CDR3 DNA sequence: TGTGCCAGCAGCTCCCATCAAGGAGCTTTCTTT. Translation gives CASSSHQGAFF. Filled out from reference TRBV7-9 and TRBJ1-1, the complete variable domain reads DTGVSQNPRHKITKRGQNVTFRCDPISEHNRLYWYRQTLGQGPEFLTYFQNEAQLEKSRLLSDRFSAERPKGSFSTLEIQRTEQGDSAMYLCASSSHQGAFFGQGTRLTVV.

The chain recombines TRBV7-2 with TRBJ2-5; D possibly corresponds to TRBD1 (5 bases). Judging by the DNA end, TRBJ2-7 fits better; the J call may be wrong. This CDR3 comprises 16 residues. Germline CDR1 SGHTA, CDR2 FQGNSA. CDR3 sequence reads: CASSLVGRKTSYEQYF. The CDR3 DNA follows: TGTGCCAGCAGCTTAGTGGGGCGGAAGACTTCCTACGAGCAGTACTTC.

V gene TRBV12-3 or TRBV12-4 combines with J gene TRBJ2-2; maybe TRBD1 (6 bases). Trimming took 2 bases from V and 7 from J, leaving 14 bases between them. The CDR3 has 15 residues. The CDR3 here is CASSLYGRGIGELFF. The CDR3 nucleotides are TGTGCCAGCAGTTTATATGGAAGGGGGATCGGGGAGCTGTTTTTT.

This clonotype showed up many times. V usage is TRBV20-1 and J usage is TRBJ2-5, with TRBD1 as a possible D gene (6 bases). The CDR3 length is 14 residues. Germline V gene sequence: CDR1 DFQATT, CDR2 SNEGSKA (reference sequence). V dropped 5 bases and J dropped 3 bases, with 16 bases sitting between them. The CDR3 coding sequence is TGCAGTGCTCCGAAAGCAGGGGCGAAAGAGACCCAGTACTTC. Protein: CSAPKAGAKETQYF.

The rearrangement joins TRBV4-2 to TRBJ2-1; D tentatively fits TRBD1 or TRBD2 (5 bases each). CDR1 is LGHNA and CDR2 is YNFKEQ in the germline V gene. The CDR3 contains 16 residues. The ends were cut back, 0 bases at V and 6 bases at J, with 15 bases in the middle. CDR3 amino acids: CASSQEGRGGGNEQFF. The CDR3 DNA follows: TGTGCCAGCAGCCAAGAGGGAAGGGGCGGAGGCAATGAGCAGTTCTTC.

This clonotype has more than one count but fewer than ten. The chain employs TRBV20-1 and TRBJ1-6; perhaps TRBD1 as D (6 bases). CDR3 length: 14 amino acids. Trimming pared 2 bases from V and 10 bases from J, leaving 15 bases between. Germline lookup yields CDR1 DFQATT and CDR2 SNEGSKA (reference sequence). CDR3 sequence reads: CSARYEGGDSPLHF. CDR3 coding DNA: TGCAGTGCTAGATACGAAGGGGGTGACTCACCCCTCCACTTT.

In this sample, this clonotype turned up a few times. The rearrangement joins TRBV7-3 to TRBJ2-1; 10 bases align to TRBD1. V was pared by 5 bases and J by 7 bases, with 5 bases of the junction left unmatched. Germline CDR1 SGHTA, CDR2 FQGTGA. The CDR3 length is 14 residues. The CDR3 loop reads CASSPGTGVNEQFF. DNA of the CDR3: TGTGCCAGCAGCCCCGGGACAGGGGTTAATGAGCAGTTCTTC.

This clonotype occurred a few times. The chain combines TRBV20-1 with TRBJ1-1; unclear D gene. This CDR3 has 13 amino acids. CDR1 and CDR2 (germline): DFQATT, SNEGSKA (reference sequence). The germline V and J ends were trimmed by 6 bases and 2 bases, with 13 bases remaining between them. The CDR3 DNA reads TGCAGTGCCGAAAGTCTCCTTAACACTGAAGCTTTCTTT. Translation gives CSAESLLNTEAFF.

This chain connects TRBV5-4 to TRBJ2-3; a possible D gene is TRBD2 (7 bases). Trimming stripped 5 bases from V and 0 bases from J, with 13 bases between. The CDR3 totals 15 residues. Germline CDR1 and CDR2: SGHNT and YYREEE (reference sequence). CDR3 residues: CASSPGGRSTDTQYF. The DNA for the CDR3 is TGTGCCAGCAGTCCGGGGGGCCGGAGCACAGATACGCAGTATTTT.

This rearrangement joins TRBV7-9 to TRBJ1-4; the D is unclear. This CDR3 has 15 amino acids. V was clipped by 5 bases and J by 4 bases, with 14 bases between them. Per the germline V gene, CDR1 is SEHNR and CDR2 is FQNEAQ (reference sequence). The CDR3 coding sequence is TGTGCCAGCAGCACCCGGCTAACAGATAATGAAAAACTGTTTTTT. This sequence encodes CASSTRLTDNEKLFF.

Many counts were recorded for this clonotype. This sequence joins TRBV7-2 and TRBJ2-3, with D perhaps TRBD1 (6 bases). Germline CDR1 is SGHTA and CDR2 is FQGNSA. This CDR3 has 13 residues. Trimming stripped 3 bases from V and 4 bases from J, with 8 bases between. CDR3 loop: CASSFKGADTQYF. In DNA form, the CDR3 reads TGTGCCAGCAGCTTTAAGGGGGCAGATACGCAGTATTTT.

This clonotype was recorded at least ten times. This chain connects TRBV5-4 to TRBJ1-2, with TRBD1 matching 8 bases. V dropped 4 bases and J dropped 2; count of bases not matched to a gene: 7. The CDR3 is made up of 15 amino acids. Germline loops: CDR1 SGHNT, CDR2 YYREEE (reference sequence). CDR3 coding DNA: TGTGCCAGCAGCCGGGGGACAGGAAAAAACTATGGCTACACCTTC. It yields the protein CASSRGTGKNYGYTF.

The gene calls are TRBV20-1 and TRBJ1-2, with 10 bases aligning to TRBD1. V shed 7 bases, J shed 3 bases, and the junction held 5 bases outside the gene matches. The CDR3 consists of 13 residues. Germline V gene sequence: CDR1 DFQATT, CDR2 SNEGSKA (reference sequence). CDR3 sequence: CSVDRGHDYGYTF. The CDR3 DNA follows: TGCAGTGTTGACAGGGGGCATGACTATGGCTACACCTTC.